This T cell receptor beta chain was found in a study of blood T cell repertoires in COVID-19. CDR1 and CDR2 (germline): LNHDA, SQIVND (reference sequence). This CDR3 comprises 18 residues. V shed 9 bases and J 2 bases; nucleotides not matched to a gene: 14. Profiled with immunoSEQ multiplex PCR; TCRdb holds only in-frame clones, not every one. The data contain about 200,000 clones, 88% of them singletons. This TCR derives from a man aged 18-30 years with active or convalescent COVID-19. This chain joins TRBV19 and TRBJ1-5, with TRBD1 matching 12 bases. The specimen sequenced was peripheral blood. CDR3 residues: CASRSGQGARVGNQPQHF. For the CDR3, the DNA is TGTGCCAGCCGATCGGGACAGGGGGCGCGGGTAGGCAATCAGCCCCAGCATTTT.